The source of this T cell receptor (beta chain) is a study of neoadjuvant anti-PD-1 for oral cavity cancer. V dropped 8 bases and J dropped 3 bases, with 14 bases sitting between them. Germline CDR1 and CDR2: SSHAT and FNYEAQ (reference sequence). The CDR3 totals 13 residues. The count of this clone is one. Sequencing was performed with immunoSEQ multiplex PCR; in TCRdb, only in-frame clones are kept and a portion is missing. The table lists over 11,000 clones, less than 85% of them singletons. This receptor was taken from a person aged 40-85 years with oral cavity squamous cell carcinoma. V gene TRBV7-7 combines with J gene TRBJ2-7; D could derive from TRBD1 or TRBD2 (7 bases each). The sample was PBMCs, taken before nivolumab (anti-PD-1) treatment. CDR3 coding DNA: TGTGCCAGCTCAGGGGGACTAAACTACGAGCAGTACTTC. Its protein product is CASSGGLNYEQYF.